This TCR beta chain was identified during a study of Tregs in tolerant kidney transplant recipients. General study results and limits: Validation in larger populations is needed because few patients were studied.

Remarks on this clone: The antigen remains unidentified.

The assay was immunoSEQ multiplex PCR, and TCRdb's table has in-frame clones only and misses some. The sample gives approximately 260,000 clones, about 80% of which show up once; roughly 0.67% is in the top ten. V lost 0 bases and J 7 bases, leaving 17 bases between the germline ends. The CDR3 has 15 residues. Germline V gene sequence: CDR1 SGHRS, CDR2 YFSETQ. Source material: CD4+ T cells from blood. This TCR derives from a human donor in good health. The chain recombines TRBV5-1 with TRBJ2-7, with D possibly being TRBD1 (6 bases). CDR3 in amino acids: CASSLEVDRMEEQYF. The CDR3 DNA reads as TGCGCCAGCAGCTTGGAGGTGGACAGAATGGAGGAGCAGTACTTC. The full variable domain, rest sourced from reference TRBV5-1 and TRBJ2-7, is KAGVTQTPRYLIKTRGQQVTLSCSPISGHRSVSWYQQTPGQGLQFLFEYFSETQRNKGNFPGRFSGRQFSNSRSEMNVSTLELGDSALYLCASSLEVDRMEEQYFGPGTRLTVT.